These T cell receptor beta chains were read from a single sample in a study of T cell responses to AZD1222 COVID-19 vaccine. Data came from immunoSEQ multiplex PCR; TCRdb stores just in-frame clones and leaves some out. Among around 120,000 clones listed, approximately 90% were seen once. Sequences were derived from peripheral blood, sampled 28 days after the second AZD1222 dose. The source of these receptors is an adult who received the AZD1222 COVID-19 vaccine. CDR3s include the opening cysteine and the closing phenylalanine or tryptophan. D genes are given only for firm matches. A clone size is listed for some rows: how often the clone was seen (once, few, many), or a class if it is expanded.

>TRBV5-6|few|TRBJ1-4|.
CASSFPGQPDNEKLFF
TGTGCCAGCAGCTTCCCCGGTCAACCAGATAATGAAAAACTGTTTTTT
>TRBV9|.|TRBJ1-2|.
CASSVGQKRGYTF
TGTGCCAGCAGCGTAGGACAGAAGAGGGGCTACACCTTC
>TRBV2|.|TRBJ2-7|TRBD2
CASAGGRGYEQYF
TGTGCCAGCGCGGGGGGGCGGGGCTACGAGCAGTACTTC
>TRBV2|once|TRBJ1-2|TRBD1
CASSSAGQNFGYTF
TGTGCCAGCAGCTCGGCGGGACAGAACTTCGGCTACACCTTC
>TRBV6-5|.|TRBJ2-1|.
CASSSPPGKLNEQFF
TGTGCCAGCAGTTCCCCTCCGGGGAAGCTCAATGAGCAGTTCTTC
>TRBV5-1|few|TRBJ2-3|TRBD2
CASSLVTSGEPTDTQYF
TGCGCCAGCAGCTTGGTAACTAGCGGGGAGCCCACAGATACGCAGTATTTT
>TRBV6-2/TRBV6-3|few|TRBJ2-7|TRBD1
CASSYLGQNYEQYF
TGTGCCAGCAGTTACCTGGGACAGAACTACGAGCAGTACTTC
>TRBV14|.|TRBJ2-5|.
CASSELAIRNQYF
TGTGCCAGCAGCGAATTGGCCATACGCAACCAGTACTTC
>TRBV9|.|TRBJ1-6|.
CASSVGTSYNSPLHF
TGTGCCAGCAGCGTAGGGACCTCCTACAATTCACCCCTCCACTTT
>TRBV24-1|.|TRBJ1-2|.
CATSEPGDYGYTF
TGTGCCACCAGTGAACCAGGGGATTATGGCTACACCTTC
>TRBV3-1/TRBV3-2|.|TRBJ2-7|TRBD1
CASSHRDRSYEQYF
TGTGCCAGCAGCCACCGGGACAGGTCCTACGAGCAGTACTTC
>TRBV2|.|TRBJ2-2|.
CASSELQGSTGELFF
TGTGCCAGCAGTGAACTGCAGGGGAGCACCGGGGAGCTGTTTTTT
>TRBV4-1|.|TRBJ2-6|TRBD1
CASSQVGQAGANVLTF
TGCGCCAGCAGCCAAGTAGGACAGGCTGGGGCCAACGTCCTGACTTTC
>TRBV19|.|TRBJ1-1|.
CASNREVLNTEAFF
TGTGCCAGCAACAGGGAGGTATTGAACACTGAAGCTTTCTTT
>TRBV6-1|.|TRBJ1-6|.
CASSEFLTDNSPLHF
TGTGCCAGCAGTGAATTCTTAACGGATAATTCACCCCTCCACTTT
>TRBV6-1|.|TRBJ1-2|.
CASSERYDAGYGYTF
TGTGCCAGCAGTGAAAGGTATGATGCGGGCTATGGCTACACCTTC
>TRBV2|.|TRBJ1-1|.
CASSDRGQNTEAFF
TGTGCCAGCAGTGACCGGGGACAGAACACTGAAGCTTTCTTT
>TRBV27|.|TRBJ2-4|TRBD2
CASKPGGDGIQYF
TGTGCCAGCAAACCGGGGGGAGACGGCATTCAGTACTTC
>TRBV28|.|TRBJ1-6|TRBD1
CATLDRGSGDYNSPLHF
TGTGCCACCCTCGACAGGGGAAGTGGAGACTATAATTCACCCCTCCACTTT
>TRBV2|.|TRBJ2-7|TRBD2
CASSERASGGPSSYEQYF
TGTGCCAGCAGTGAAAGGGCTAGCGGGGGCCCGAGCTCCTACGAGCAGTACTTC
>TRBV30|.|TRBJ1-2|.
CAWSRVNYGYTF
TGTGCCTGGAGTAGGGTGAACTATGGCTACACCTTC
>TRBV5-6|once|TRBJ2-2|.
CASSSEVHTGELFF
TGTGCCAGCAGCTCGGAAGTGCACACCGGGGAGCTGTTTTTT
>TRBV5-1|.|TRBJ1-2|TRBD1
CASSVSLGQGLFYGYTF
TGCGCCAGCAGCGTGTCTCTGGGACAGGGACTTTTCTATGGCTACACCTTC
>TRBV5-1|once|TRBJ2-1|.
CASSLVPSYNEQFF
TGCGCCAGCAGCTTGGTCCCCTCCTACAATGAGCAGTTCTTC
>TRBV28|.|TRBJ1-2|TRBD1
CASSYLQQGAGGYTF
TGTGCCAGCAGTTATCTCCAACAGGGGGCAGGTGGCTACACCTTC
>TRBV27|.|TRBJ1-4|TRBD1
CASRTGTNEKLFF
TGTGCCAGCAGGACAGGGACTAATGAAAAACTGTTTTTT
>TRBV3-1/TRBV3-2|.|TRBJ1-4|.
CASSHGPEKLFF
TGTGCCAGCAGCCACGGCCCGGAAAAACTGTTTTTT
>TRBV6-5|.|TRBJ2-1|TRBD2
CASTQGLAGYNEQFF
TGTGCCAGCACACAAGGGCTAGCGGGGTACAATGAGCAGTTCTTC
>TRBV5-8|.|TRBJ1-6|.
CASNRMGVIDNSPLHF
TGTGCCAGCAACCGAATGGGGGTCATAGATAATTCACCCCTCCACTTT
>TRBV10-3|.|TRBJ1-6|.
CAISLRGADSPLHF
TGTGCCATCAGTCTGCGAGGGGCGGATTCACCCCTCCACTTT
>TRBV28|.|TRBJ2-1|TRBD1
CASSSGQGQQFF
TGTGCCAGCAGTTCGGGACAGGGCCAGCAGTTCTTC
>TRBV6-2/TRBV6-3|.|TRBJ2-1|.
CASSREPGAYNEQFF
TGTGCCAGCAGCCGGGAACCCGGGGCCTACAATGAGCAGTTCTTC
>TRBV10-3|.|TRBJ2-5|TRBD1
CATGTGTFGETQYF
TGTGCCACCGGGACAGGGACGTTCGGAGAGACCCAGTACTTC
>TRBV24-1|.|TRBJ1-1|.
CATSDLQTAEAFF
TGTGCCACCAGTGATTTGCAAACTGCTGAAGCTTTCTTT
>TRBV28|.|TRBJ1-2|TRBD1
CASRDRSNYGYTF
TGTGCCAGCAGGGACAGGAGTAACTATGGCTACACCTTC
>TRBV7-9|once|TRBJ2-7|TRBD1
CASSLKGQGAYYEQYF
TGTGCCAGCAGCCTAAAGGGACAGGGGGCGTACTACGAGCAGTACTTC
>TRBV7-2|.|TRBJ2-7|.
CASSSLTVNEQYF
TGTGCCAGCAGCTCCCTGACTGTTAACGAGCAGTACTTC
>TRBV27|.|TRBJ1-5|TRBD1
CASSKDRGSNQPQHF
TGTGCCAGCAGCAAGGACAGGGGGAGCAATCAGCCCCAGCATTTT
>TRBV24-1|.|TRBJ1-2|.
CATSDQGGYGYTF
TGTGCCACCAGTGATCAGGGTGGCTATGGCTACACCTTC
>TRBV6-1|.|TRBJ2-7|.
CASSEAQGGPYEQYF
TGTGCCAGCAGTGAAGCTCAGGGTGGACCCTACGAGCAGTACTTC
>TRBV19|.|TRBJ2-2|TRBD1
CASKDRVTAGELFF
TGTGCCAGTAAGGACAGGGTGACGGCCGGGGAGCTGTTTTTT
>TRBV21-1|.|TRBJ1-6|.
CASYKGGRTFNSPLHF
TGTGCCTCCTACAAGGGGGGACGGACGTTTAATTCACCCCTCCACTTT
>TRBV29-1|.|TRBJ1-1|.
CSVFRGLSETEAFF
TGCAGCGTTTTTAGGGGACTTTCGGAGACTGAAGCTTTCTTT
>TRBV9|once|TRBJ2-5|.
CASSPHGQGQETQYF
TGTGCCAGCAGCCCCCATGGGCAAGGCCAAGAGACCCAGTACTTC